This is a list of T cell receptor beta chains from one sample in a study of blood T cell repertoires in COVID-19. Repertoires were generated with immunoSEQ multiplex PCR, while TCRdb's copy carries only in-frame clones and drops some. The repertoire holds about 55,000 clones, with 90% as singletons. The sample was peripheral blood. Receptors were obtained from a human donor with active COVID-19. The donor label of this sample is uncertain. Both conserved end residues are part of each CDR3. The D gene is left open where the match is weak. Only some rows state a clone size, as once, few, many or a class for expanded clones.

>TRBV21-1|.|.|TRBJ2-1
TGTGCCAGCAGCAAAGTTGGGAGGACAGGGCGTAATGAGCAGTTCTTC
CASSKVGRTGRNEQFF
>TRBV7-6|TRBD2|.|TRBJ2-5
TGTGCCAGCAGGGATCTAGCGGGAGGGGAGACCCAGTACTTC
CASRDLAGGETQYF
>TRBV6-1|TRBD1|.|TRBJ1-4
TGTGCCAGCAGTGAAGGGACAGGGAGGTTTGAAAAACTGTTTTTT
CASSEGTGRFEKLFF
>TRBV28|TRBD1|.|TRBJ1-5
TGTGCCAGCAGTCTGCTTGACAGGGGCAATCAGCCCCAGCATTTT
CASSLLDRGNQPQHF
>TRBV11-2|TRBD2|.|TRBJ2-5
TGTGCCAGCAGGAGGGGCGGGGGGGCTTTAGAGACCCAGTACTTC
CASRRGGGALETQYF
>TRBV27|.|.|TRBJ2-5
TGTGCCAGCAGTTTCCTTCAACGGGGGACCCAGTACTTC
CASSFLQRGTQYF
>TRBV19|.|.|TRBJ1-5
TGTGCCAGTAGTCCCCGGAATCAGCCCCAGCATTTT
CASSPRNQPQHF
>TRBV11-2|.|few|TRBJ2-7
TGTGCCAGCAGCTTAGATTCGTACAGCTACGAGCAGTACTTC
CASSLDSYSYEQYF
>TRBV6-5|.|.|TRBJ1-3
TGTGCCAGCACCGGGGGAAACACCATATATTTT
CASTGGNTIYF
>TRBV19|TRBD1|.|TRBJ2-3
TGTGCCAGTAGTGTCCGGGACAGAAGCACAGATACGCAGTATTTT
CASSVRDRSTDTQYF
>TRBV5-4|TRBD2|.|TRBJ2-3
TGTGCCAGCAGCTCGGGACTAGCGGGGGGCCATAGCACAGATACGCAGTATTTT
CASSSGLAGGHSTDTQYF
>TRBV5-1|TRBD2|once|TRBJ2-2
TGCGCCAGCAGCCCCAGCGGGGGTAACACCGGGGAGCTGTTTTTT
CASSPSGGNTGELFF
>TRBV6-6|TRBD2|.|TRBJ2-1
TGTGCCACGGGAGCGGGGGTCTCCTACAATGAGCAGTTCTTC
CATGAGVSYNEQFF
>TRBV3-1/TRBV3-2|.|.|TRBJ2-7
TGTGCCAGCAGCCACACAGGGACCTACGAGCAGTACTTC
CASSHTGTYEQYF
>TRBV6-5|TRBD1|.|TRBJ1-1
TGTGCCAGCAGTCGAGGACAGGGCCCTAACACTGAAGCTTTCTTT
CASSRGQGPNTEAFF
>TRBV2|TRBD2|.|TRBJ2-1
TGTGCCAGCACCTTGGGGGGGATATCCTACAATGAGCAGTTCTTC
CASTLGGISYNEQFF
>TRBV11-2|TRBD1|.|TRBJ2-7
TGTGCCAGCAGCTTGGACAGGGTCTCCGAGCAGTACTTC
CASSLDRVSEQYF
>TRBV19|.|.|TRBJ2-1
TGTGCCAGGAGGCGGGCAGGGGATGAGCAGTTCTTC
CARRRAGDEQFF
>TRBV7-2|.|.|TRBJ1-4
TGTGCCAGCAGCTTAGCGGGGGGGCTAGGTGAAAAACTGTTTTTT
CASSLAGGLGEKLFF
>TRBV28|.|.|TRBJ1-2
TGTGCCAGCCGTTTGGAGAACAACTATGGCTACACCTTC
CASRLENNYGYTF
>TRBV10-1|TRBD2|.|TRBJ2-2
TGCGCCAGCAGTGCCCTAGCGGCAAACACCGGGGAGCTGTTTTTT
CASSALAANTGELFF
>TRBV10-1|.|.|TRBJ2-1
TGCGCCAGCAGTAGAGGTTACAATGAGCAGTTCTTC
CASSRGYNEQFF
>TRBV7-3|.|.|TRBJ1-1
TGTGCCAGCAGCCCTGGTGACTTAAACACTGAAGCTTTCTTT
CASSPGDLNTEAFF
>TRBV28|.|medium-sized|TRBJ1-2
TGTGCCAGCAGTTTTCGGAACTATGGCTACACCTTC
CASSFRNYGYTF
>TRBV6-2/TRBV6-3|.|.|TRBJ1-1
TGTGCCAGCAGTTACTCGGGCAAGAACACTGAAGCTTTCTTT
CASSYSGKNTEAFF
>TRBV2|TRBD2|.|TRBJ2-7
TGTGCCAGCAGTGAAGCACTAGCGGACGCCTACGAGCAGTACTTC
CASSEALADAYEQYF
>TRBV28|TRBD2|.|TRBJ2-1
TGTGCCAGCAGGACACTAGCGGGAGGGCCCTCCTACAATGAGCAGTTCTTC
CASRTLAGGPSYNEQFF